The entry below describes one TCR beta chain. The target antigen is unknown. The sample comes from a study of T cells in Graves' hyperthyroidism and ophthalmopathy. General study findings and limits: Among clonotypes expanded in thyroid above 0.001, most were also found in blood.

TCR beta CDR3 regions were amplified from RNA transcripts. HTBI primers were employed in a first-round RT-PCR of the TCR CDR3. One entry per CDR3 protein results from TCRdb running MiXCR on the multiplex PCR reads. The sample consists of about 360,000 distinct CDR3 sequences, approximately 25% of them appearing once. V gave up 6 bases and J gave up 4 bases; unmatched junction bases: 9. The CDR3 length is 15 residues. Looked up from germline, CDR1 is MNHNS and CDR2 is SASEGT. Over 18 months, lack of ophthalmopathy progression marked Graves' hyperthyroidism as stable. The sequence was obtained from a man aged 45 to 65 with Graves' hyperthyroidism. Specimen: blood. The rearrangement uses TRBV6-1 and TRBJ2-7, with TRBD2 matching over 10 bases. CDR3 sequence reads: CASSGASGRLYEQYF. The CDR3 DNA follows: TGTGCCAGCAGCGGGGCTAGCGGGAGATTATACGAGCAGTACTTC.